Below are 7 T cell receptor beta chains sequenced from a single sample in a study of blood T cell repertoires in COVID-19. Measured with immunoSEQ multiplex PCR; TCRdb has only the in-frame clones, and not every one. The sample includes approximately 200,000 clones, around 86% of them seen just once. The sequenced sample consisted of peripheral blood. The receptors originated from a woman in her thirties with active or convalescent COVID-19.

The V call is TRBV10-3, the J call TRBJ2-1; D possibly corresponds to TRBD2 (6 bases). V was shortened by 2 bases and J by 10 bases, with 6 bases between the two germline ends. The germline V gene has CDR1 ENHRY and CDR2 SYGVKD. This CDR3 spans 11 amino acids. CDR3: CAISEAGEQFF. The CDR3 nucleotides read TGTGCCATCAGTGAGGCGGGGGAGCAGTTCTTC.

CDR3 nucleotides: TGTGCCAGCAGCCAACAGGGGGCGGGATACAATTCACCCCTCCACTTT. It specifies CASSQQGAGYNSPLHF. This chain links TRBV7-2 with TRBJ1-6, with 9 bases that match TRBD1. Germline CDR1 SGHTA, CDR2 FQGNSA. The CDR3 consists of 16 residues. J was trimmed by 7 bases and V by 5 bases; bases with no gene match: 9.

The V and J genes are TRBV27 and TRBJ2-1, with 10 bases aligning to TRBD1. V lost 2 bases, J lost 7 bases, and 2 bases stayed unmatched. The CDR3 is 14 amino acids. Germline V gene sequence: CDR1 MNHEY, CDR2 SMNVEV (reference sequence). In DNA form, the CDR3 reads TGTGCCAGCAGTTTAGACAGGGGGCGTAATGAGCAGTTCTTC. Amino acid sequence: CASSLDRGRNEQFF.

The rearrangement uses TRBV9 and TRBJ2-5, with 10 positions matching TRBD2. The CDR3 loop spans 14 amino acids. Germline trimming cut 4 bases from V and 5 bases from J; bases unmatched to any gene: 5. Germline CDR1 and CDR2: SGDLS and YYNGEE. The DNA of the CDR3 is TGTGCCAGCAGCCTCCTAGCGGGGGCTGAGACCCAGTACTTC. This sequence encodes CASSLLAGAETQYF.

This clone was observed once. The chain uses TRBV19 and TRBJ2-7; D might be TRBD2 (6 bases). Trimming stripped 5 bases from V and 3 bases from J, with 14 bases between. Per germline, CDR1 LNHDA and CDR2 SQIVND (reference sequence). CDR3 length equals 14 residues. The CDR3 spells CASSPGGKGYEQYF. The CDR3 nucleotides read TGTGCCAGTAGTCCTGGAGGGAAGGGCTACGAGCAGTACTTC.

The V and J genes are TRBV6-4 and TRBJ2-1, with 13 bases aligning to TRBD2. The germline V gene encodes CDR1 MRHNA and CDR2 SNTAGT. Unmatched junction bases numbered 2, after V lost 3 bases and J lost 9 bases. The CDR3 has 14 amino acids. CDR3 in DNA: TGTGCCAGCAGTGAAAGGACTAGCGGGGGTGAGCAGTTCTTC. Residues: CASSERTSGGEQFF.

This chain joins TRBV24-1 and TRBJ2-3; 8 nucleotides agree with TRBD1. The V segment lost 2 bases and the J segment 2 bases; nucleotides outside the gene matches: 2. The CDR3 is 15 residues long. Germline loops: CDR1 KGHDR, CDR2 SFDVKD. The CDR3 DNA sequence: TGTGCCACCAGTGATTACAGGGGGAACACAGATACGCAGTATTTT. This sequence encodes CATSDYRGNTDTQYF.